This note documents a single TCR beta chain sequence. What it binds is unknown. Time point denoted: newly diagnosed GD, antithyroid drugs for less than 3 months. PBMCs were the source of the RNA used for TCR sequencing. The authors drew patients from an endocrinology department in Xi'an, China. This sample was included in a study of regulatory T cells in long-lasting Graves disease. The V and J ends lost 8 bases and 5 bases respectively, with 16 bases between them. CDR3 length: 13 residues. Germline CDR1 is SGHTA and CDR2 is FQGNSA. The authors built TCR beta libraries using iRepertoire HTBI primers and Arm-PCR of CDR3 regions. In the authors' methods: Identification of gene segments yielded over 60 TRBV and 12 to 15 TRBJ across samples. MiXCR, applied by TCRdb to the multiplex PCR reads, yields one record per CDR3 protein. The V and J calls and clone size come from TCRdb's table, not from the authors' own analysis. The sample shows 200,000 to 250,000 distinct CDR3 sequences, 18% of them seen only once.

Findings of the study overall: The TCR repertoire of persistent Graves' patients was less diverse than that of newly diagnosed ones. Preferential use of TRBV28, TRBJ1-2 and TRBJ2-5 was seen in persistent disease.

Sequenced here: peripheral blood mononuclear cells (PBMCs), sampled at new diagnosis, from a patient treated with antithyroid drugs. The receptor's source is a female donor with Graves disease. The chain carries TRBV7-2 and TRBJ2-7; D might be TRBD1 or TRBD2, each matching 6 bases. The CDR3 is CASLGGRGDEQYF. The CDR3 DNA follows: TGTGCCAGCCTTGGGGGGCGAGGGGACGAGCAGTACTTC.